This T cell receptor (beta chain) was profiled in a study of blood T cell repertoires in COVID-19. Turning to the study itself: Acute and convalescent COVID-19 samples came from the United States, Italy and Spain. Sources were T cells, B-cell-depleted T cells, or PBMCs; the material itself was cDNA or gDNA.

Germline trimming cut 0 bases from V and 0 bases from J; bases unmatched to any gene: 7. The CDR3 contains 18 residues. Germline CDR1 LGHNA, CDR2 YSLEER. This clone was seen just once. Some clones are missing from TCRdb's copy, which holds only in-frame ones; the method was immunoSEQ multiplex PCR. Counted here are around 370,000 clones, around 90% occurring once; the ten biggest clones make up approximately 6.2%. This sequence was found in a man between 18 and 29 years old with active or convalescent COVID-19. Sequenced: peripheral blood. The J gene is TRBJ2-1, the V gene TRBV4-3; TRBD2 matches 8 bases. CDR3 nucleotide sequence: TGCGCCAGCAGCCAAGATTTCGCGGGGGGCCTCTCCTACAATGAGCAGTTCTTC. Translated: CASSQDFAGGLSYNEQFF.